This TCR beta chain was recorded in a study of spatial heterogeneity in lung cancer. Study-wide findings and caveats: Mutation tallies in tumors tracked expanded intratumoral alpha and beta TCR counts.

This sample's time point: sample taken at primary tumor resection. As concerns this clonotype: As yet, its antigen is unknown. This beta chain slipped into a library made for alpha chains as a stray read, so its size is not meaningful.

Trimming took 0 bases from V and 2 from J, leaving 12 bases between them. The CDR3 has 16 residues. Germline CDR1 is SEHNR and CDR2 is FQNEAQ (reference sequence). TCRdb ran MiXCR on the 5' RACE reads and lists one entry per CDR3 protein. The sample carries 4,000 or so distinct CDR3 sequences, roughly 6.9% recorded once. Sequences were derived from lung tumor tissue, sampled at surgery. V and J are TRBV7-9 and TRBJ2-3; D not certain. The sequence was collected from a male donor with early-stage non-small cell lung cancer. CDR3 in DNA: TGTGCCAGCAGCTTAGCTCTAGGAGAGGCCACAGATACGCAGTATTTT. It codes for CASSLALGEATDTQYF.